This is a list of T cell receptor beta chains from one sample in a study of tumor T cells in aggressive B-cell lymphoma. The protocol was immunoSEQ multiplex PCR, while the TCRdb copy is restricted to in-frame clones and leaves out a portion. This table holds about 3,500 clones, 85% to 95% found once. What was sequenced was tumor tissue. All receptors derive from an adult with diffuse large B cell lymphoma. The conserved cysteine and the conserved F or W are not part of the CDR3 here. D genes are given only for firm matches.

V gene	J gene	D gene	CDR3 protein
TRBV5-4	TRBJ2-2	TRBD1	ASSPTGRTGELF
TRBV6-5	TRBJ2-2	NA	ASKATPTAGELF
TRBV7-2	TRBJ2-7	NA	ASSFAGQLSGEQY
TRBV11-2	TRBJ2-3	NA	ASSPPGNTQY
TRBV29-1	TRBJ1-5	NA	SVRDYGNQPQH
TRBV6-6	TRBJ1-4	NA	ASSQFSRGEKLF
TRBV5-1	TRBJ2-1	NA	ASSLEGGEQL
TRBV5-1	TRBJ2-3	NA	ASSLEGEGRNTQY
TRBV6-5	TRBJ1-2	TRBD1	ASSRGSDGYT
TRBV30	TRBJ2-7	TRBD2	AWSWTSGYEQY
TRBV6-6	TRBJ2-1	NA	ACTGTIYNEQF
TRBV27	TRBJ1-1	TRBD1	ASSSLQGGGTEAF
TRBV27	TRBJ2-2	TRBD2	ASSQLAGELF
TRBV5-1	TRBJ2-4	NA	ASSLVGQPNIQY
TRBV7-7	TRBJ2-2	NA	ASSPRGTGELF
TRBV5-4	TRBJ2-1	NA	ASSFLLSSYNEQF
TRBV7-9	TRBJ1-2	NA	ASINNVPLEGEYGYT
TRBV27	TRBJ2-7	NA	ANPQWGRNGLYGSYEQY
TRBV28	TRBJ1-1	TRBD1	ASSSGGYSSLGP
TRBV5-4	TRBJ2-1	TRBD2	ASSLAGVRYNEQF
TRBV19	TRBJ2-1	NA	ASSMSRSSYNEQF
TRBV5-1	TRBJ2-1	TRBD2	ASSLLRGSFHEQF
TRBV11-3	TRBJ1-1	NA	ASSLGEDTEAF
TRBV5-6	TRBJ1-3	NA	ASIGQFSGNTIY
TRBV7-9	TRBJ2-1	NA	ASSLGLPSTEQF
TRBV19	TRBJ1-2	TRBD1	ASRRQGDRSGYT
TRBV7-2	TRBJ1-3	TRBD1	ASSSTGQSSGNTIY
TRBV5-6	TRBJ2-5	TRBD2	ASSLGLAGPEGTQY
TRBV11-2	TRBJ2-7	TRBD1	ASSSGQVGRH
TRBV29-1	TRBJ2-3	TRBD2	SVGASGEGTQY
TRBV19	TRBJ2-7	NA	ASTNPGTPYEQY
TRBV11-2	TRBJ2-3	NA	ASSSGVSTDTQY
TRBV7-2	TRBJ2-7	NA	ASSFAEGAYEQY
TRBV29-1	TRBJ1-1	NA	SVLGGGAF